The 13 T cell receptor beta chains given below trace back to one sample, sequenced in a study of T cells after yellow fever vaccination. TCRdb reanalysed the 5' RACE reads using MiXCR and keeps one entry per CDR3 protein. Of tens of thousands of distinct CDR3 sequences listed, roughly 5% are singletons. Material: PBMCs, either bulk or a sorted T-cell subset (CD4+, CD8+, memory, or dextramer-sorted; not recorded which), obtained approximately 47 days after the first yellow fever vaccination. These receptors were taken from a man aged 18 to 29 who received the YFV17D yellow fever vaccine.

This clonotype was counted ten times or more. This sequence joins TRBV20-1 and TRBJ1-3; D not certain. With 5 bases removed from V and 4 bases from J, the gap between germline ends came to 9 bases. This CDR3 has 12 residues. Germline lookup yields CDR1 DFQATT and CDR2 SNEGSKA (reference sequence). CDR3 sequence: CSAAGPGNTIYF. In nucleotides, the CDR3 is TGCAGTGCTGCTGGGCCCGGAAACACCATATATTTT.

This clonotype was recorded at least ten times. J is TRBJ2-5 and V is TRBV27, with 9 bases that match TRBD2. This CDR3 contains 14 residues. After removal of 6 bases from V and 5 bases from J, the junction contained 7 bases not matched to a gene. The germline V gene has CDR1 MNHEY and CDR2 SMNVEV (reference sequence). The CDR3 sequence: CASRIAGARETQYF. The CDR3 DNA reads TGTGCCAGCAGAATAGCGGGGGCCCGGGAGACCCAGTACTTC.

This clonotype was detected many times. The rearrangement links TRBV7-2 to TRBJ1-1; possibly TRBD1 for D (6 bases). V lost 1 base to trimming and J lost 7 bases, with 10 bases between them. The CDR3 contains 13 residues. Germline V gene data show CDR1 as SGHTA and CDR2 as FQGNSA. CDR3 in amino acids: CASSLGTGYEAFF. The CDR3 coding sequence is TGTGCCAGCAGCTTAGGTACAGGGTATGAAGCTTTCTTT.

The table lists this clonotype with many counts. The rearrangement joins TRBV7-9 to TRBJ2-5; 14 bases align to TRBD2. The CDR3 is made up of 18 amino acids. After removal of 5 bases from V and 2 bases from J, the junction contained 10 bases not matched to a gene. Germline V gene data show CDR1 as SEHNR and CDR2 as FQNEAQ (reference sequence). The CDR3 nucleotides are TGTGCCAGCAGCCTGGGACTAGCGGGGGATAGGGGTCAAGAGACCCAGTACTTC. Protein: CASSLGLAGDRGQETQYF.

V is TRBV7-6 and J is TRBJ2-6, with D perhaps being TRBD1 or TRBD2 (5 bases each). Deletions cut 1 base from V and 3 bases from J, with 10 bases between. From germline, CDR1 is SGHVS and CDR2 FNYEAQ. This CDR3 is 16 amino acids long. CDR3: CASSLDGAGGANVLTF. CDR3 DNA sequence: TGTGCCAGCAGCTTAGACGGGGCGGGTGGGGCCAACGTCCTGACTTTC.

There are many counts of this clonotype. This chain uses TRBV28 with TRBJ1-5; a possible D gene is TRBD1 (5 bases). Germline V gene data show CDR1 as MDHEN and CDR2 as SYDVKM. V lost 9 bases and J lost 0, with 15 bases in between. The length of the CDR3 is 15 residues. CDR3 DNA sequence: TGTGCCAGTAAACAGGTTTCCAATAGCAATCAGCCCCAGCATTTT. Translated: CASKQVSNSNQPQHF. The full variable domain, completed using reference TRBV28 and TRBJ1-5, is DVKVTQSSRYLVKRTGEKVFLECVQDMDHENMFWYRQDPGLGLRLIYFSYDVKMKEKGDIPEGYSVSREKKERFSLILESASTNQTSMYLCASKQVSNSNQPQHFGDGTRLSIL.

In its sample, this clonotype was seen many times. The chain joins TRBV7-9 to TRBJ2-7, with 9 positions matching TRBD1. Germline CDR1 and CDR2: SEHNR and FQNEAQ (reference sequence). The CDR3 is made up of 15 amino acids. With V trimmed by 5 bases and J by 0 bases, 5 bases remained unmatched. The CDR3 nucleotides read TGTGCCAGCAGCAACTGGGACAGGGCCTCCTACGAGCAGTACTTC. Translation gives CASSNWDRASYEQYF.

This clonotype was found many times. The V and J genes are TRBV10-3 and TRBJ1-5; D remains ambiguous. Germline V gene sequence: CDR1 ENHRY, CDR2 SYGVKD. The CDR3 runs 12 residues. Trimming took off 2 bases at V and 5 bases at J, with 4 bases between the two ends. The CDR3 nucleotides read TGTGCCATCAGTGAGGTGGATCAGCCCCAGCATTTT. Amino acid sequence: CAISEVDQPQHF.

This clonotype turned up a few times. The chain combines TRBV2 with TRBJ2-3, with no clear D. Germline V gives CDR1 SNHLY, CDR2 FYNNEI. Trimming took 0 bases from V and 3 from J, leaving 7 bases between them. The CDR3 extends over 14 amino acids. CDR3 nucleotides: TGTGCCAGCAGTGAAGCGCTGAGGACAGATACGCAGTATTTT. It yields the protein CASSEALRTDTQYF.

At least ten counts were recorded for this clonotype. This chain joins TRBV5-1 and TRBJ2-3; D is possibly TRBD1 (5 bases). The CDR3 has 14 residues. Germline CDR1 reads SGHRS; CDR2 reads YFSETQ. Deletions cut 4 bases from V and 2 bases from J, with 11 bases between. The CDR3 nucleotides read TGCGCCAGCAGCCCTCAGGGCTTCACAGATACGCAGTATTTT. Translation gives CASSPQGFTDTQYF.

This clonotype was recorded at least ten times. The CDR3 sequence: CSATPLDSKGRETQYF. The CDR3, as DNA: TGCAGTGCTACCCCGCTTGACTCCAAGGGGCGAGAGACCCAGTACTTC. This chain uses TRBV20-1 with TRBJ2-5; D is possibly TRBD1 (5 bases). Germline V gene lookup returns CDR1 DFQATT and CDR2 SNEGSKA (reference sequence). The CDR3 runs to 16 residues. The V end was cut by 4 bases, the J end by 4 bases, with 22 bases between.

The sample holds many counts of this clonotype. The chain carries TRBV20-1 and TRBJ1-2; D might be TRBD1 (6 bases). The germline V gene encodes CDR1 DFQATT and CDR2 SNEGSKA (reference sequence). There are 14 residues in the CDR3. V was clipped by 3 bases and J by 8 bases, with 19 bases between them. CDR3: CSARTGKGVLGYTF. CDR3 in DNA: TGCAGTGCTAGGACGGGAAAGGGGGTGTTAGGCTACACCTTC.

The genes are TRBV9 and TRBJ2-7; D might be TRBD2 (5 bases). The V end was cut by 4 bases, the J end by 4 bases, with 18 bases between. This CDR3 is 15 amino acids long. CDR1 and CDR2 from the germline V gene are SGDLS and YYNGEE. The CDR3 loop reads CASSRGVDAPYEQYF. In DNA, the CDR3 is TGTGCCAGCAGCCGGGGAGTAGATGCGCCGTACGAGCAGTACTTC.